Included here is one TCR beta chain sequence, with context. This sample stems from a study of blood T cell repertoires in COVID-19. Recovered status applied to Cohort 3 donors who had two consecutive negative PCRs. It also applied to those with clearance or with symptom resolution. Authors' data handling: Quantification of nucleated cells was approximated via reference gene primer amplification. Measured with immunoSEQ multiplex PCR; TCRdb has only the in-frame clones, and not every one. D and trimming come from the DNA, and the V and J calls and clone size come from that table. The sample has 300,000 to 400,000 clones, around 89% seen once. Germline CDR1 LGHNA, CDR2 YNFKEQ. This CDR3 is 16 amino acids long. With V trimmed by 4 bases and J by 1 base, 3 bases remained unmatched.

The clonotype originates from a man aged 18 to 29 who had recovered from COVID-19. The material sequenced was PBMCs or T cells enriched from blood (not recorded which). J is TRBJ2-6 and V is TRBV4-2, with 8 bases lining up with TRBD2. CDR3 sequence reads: CASSPRGGSGANVLTF. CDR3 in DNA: TGTGCCAGCAGCCCCCGGGGGGGGTCTGGGGCCAACGTCCTGACTTTC.